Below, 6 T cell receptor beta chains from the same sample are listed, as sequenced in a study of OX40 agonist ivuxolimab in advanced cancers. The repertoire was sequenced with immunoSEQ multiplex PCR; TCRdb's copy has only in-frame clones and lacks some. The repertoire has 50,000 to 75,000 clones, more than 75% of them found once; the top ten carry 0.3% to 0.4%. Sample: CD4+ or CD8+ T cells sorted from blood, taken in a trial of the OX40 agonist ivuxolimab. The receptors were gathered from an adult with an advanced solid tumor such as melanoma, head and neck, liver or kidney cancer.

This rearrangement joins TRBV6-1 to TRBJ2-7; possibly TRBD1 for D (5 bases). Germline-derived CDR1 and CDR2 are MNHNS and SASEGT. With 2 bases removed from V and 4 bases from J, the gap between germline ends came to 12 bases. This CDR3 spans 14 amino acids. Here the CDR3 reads CASSENRRPYEQYF. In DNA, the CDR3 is TGTGCCAGCAGTGAAAACAGGCGACCGTACGAGCAGTACTTC.

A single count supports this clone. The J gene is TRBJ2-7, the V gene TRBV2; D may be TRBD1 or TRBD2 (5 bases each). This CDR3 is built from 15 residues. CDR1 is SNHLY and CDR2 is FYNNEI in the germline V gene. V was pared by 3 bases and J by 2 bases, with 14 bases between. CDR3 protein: CASSESRERTYEQYF. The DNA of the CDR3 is TGTGCCAGCAGTGAGTCCAGGGAGAGGACCTACGAGCAGTACTTC.

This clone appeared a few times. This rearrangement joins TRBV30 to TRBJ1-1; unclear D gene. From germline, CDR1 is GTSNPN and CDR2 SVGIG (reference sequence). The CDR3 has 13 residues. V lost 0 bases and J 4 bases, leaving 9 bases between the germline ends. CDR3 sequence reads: CAWSVGVGTEAFF. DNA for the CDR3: TGTGCCTGGAGTGTAGGAGTTGGCACTGAAGCTTTCTTT.

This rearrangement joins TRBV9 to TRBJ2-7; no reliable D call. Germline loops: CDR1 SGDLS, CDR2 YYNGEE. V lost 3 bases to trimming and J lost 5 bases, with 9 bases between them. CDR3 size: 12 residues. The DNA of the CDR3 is TGTGCCAGCAGCGCCATCGGACACGAGCAGTACTTC. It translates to CASSAIGHEQYF.

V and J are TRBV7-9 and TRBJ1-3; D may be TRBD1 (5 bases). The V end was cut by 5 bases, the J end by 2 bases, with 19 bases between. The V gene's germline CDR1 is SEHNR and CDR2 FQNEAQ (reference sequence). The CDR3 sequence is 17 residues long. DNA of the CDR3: TGTGCCAGCAGCCTAGTTAAATCAGGGCGGCCTGGAAACACCATATATTTT. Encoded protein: CASSLVKSGRPGNTIYF.

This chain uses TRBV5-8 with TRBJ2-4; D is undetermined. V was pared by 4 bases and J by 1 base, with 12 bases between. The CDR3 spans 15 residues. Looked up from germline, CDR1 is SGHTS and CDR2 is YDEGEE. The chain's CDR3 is CASSPLSWAKNIQYF. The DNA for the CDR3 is TGTGCCAGCAGCCCCCTGAGTTGGGCCAAAAACATTCAGTACTTC.